The clone carrying this T cell receptor beta chain was counted a few times. Its antigen is currently unknown. V dropped 4 bases and J dropped 8 bases, with 15 bases sitting between them. This CDR3 is built from 13 residues. Germline lookup yields CDR1 SGHRS and CDR2 YFSETQ. Regions amplified from RNA transcripts were the TCR beta CDR3 regions. HTBI primers were employed in a first-round RT-PCR of the TCR CDR3. TCRdb re-derived calls from the multiplex PCR reads in MiXCR, one entry per CDR3 protein. The table has about 840,000 distinct CDR3 sequences, roughly 40% seen once. The data were taken from a study of T cells in Graves' hyperthyroidism and ophthalmopathy. General study points: Blood also carried most thyroid clonotypes expanded above 0.001.

This TCR was recovered from a man aged 18-30 years with Graves' hyperthyroidism. The J gene is TRBJ2-5, the V gene TRBV5-1; perhaps TRBD1 as D (6 bases). Sequencing was carried out using blood. The CDR3 loop reads CASSRRDKATQYF. For the CDR3, the DNA is TGCGCCAGCAGCCGCCGGGACAAGGCAACCCAGTACTTC.